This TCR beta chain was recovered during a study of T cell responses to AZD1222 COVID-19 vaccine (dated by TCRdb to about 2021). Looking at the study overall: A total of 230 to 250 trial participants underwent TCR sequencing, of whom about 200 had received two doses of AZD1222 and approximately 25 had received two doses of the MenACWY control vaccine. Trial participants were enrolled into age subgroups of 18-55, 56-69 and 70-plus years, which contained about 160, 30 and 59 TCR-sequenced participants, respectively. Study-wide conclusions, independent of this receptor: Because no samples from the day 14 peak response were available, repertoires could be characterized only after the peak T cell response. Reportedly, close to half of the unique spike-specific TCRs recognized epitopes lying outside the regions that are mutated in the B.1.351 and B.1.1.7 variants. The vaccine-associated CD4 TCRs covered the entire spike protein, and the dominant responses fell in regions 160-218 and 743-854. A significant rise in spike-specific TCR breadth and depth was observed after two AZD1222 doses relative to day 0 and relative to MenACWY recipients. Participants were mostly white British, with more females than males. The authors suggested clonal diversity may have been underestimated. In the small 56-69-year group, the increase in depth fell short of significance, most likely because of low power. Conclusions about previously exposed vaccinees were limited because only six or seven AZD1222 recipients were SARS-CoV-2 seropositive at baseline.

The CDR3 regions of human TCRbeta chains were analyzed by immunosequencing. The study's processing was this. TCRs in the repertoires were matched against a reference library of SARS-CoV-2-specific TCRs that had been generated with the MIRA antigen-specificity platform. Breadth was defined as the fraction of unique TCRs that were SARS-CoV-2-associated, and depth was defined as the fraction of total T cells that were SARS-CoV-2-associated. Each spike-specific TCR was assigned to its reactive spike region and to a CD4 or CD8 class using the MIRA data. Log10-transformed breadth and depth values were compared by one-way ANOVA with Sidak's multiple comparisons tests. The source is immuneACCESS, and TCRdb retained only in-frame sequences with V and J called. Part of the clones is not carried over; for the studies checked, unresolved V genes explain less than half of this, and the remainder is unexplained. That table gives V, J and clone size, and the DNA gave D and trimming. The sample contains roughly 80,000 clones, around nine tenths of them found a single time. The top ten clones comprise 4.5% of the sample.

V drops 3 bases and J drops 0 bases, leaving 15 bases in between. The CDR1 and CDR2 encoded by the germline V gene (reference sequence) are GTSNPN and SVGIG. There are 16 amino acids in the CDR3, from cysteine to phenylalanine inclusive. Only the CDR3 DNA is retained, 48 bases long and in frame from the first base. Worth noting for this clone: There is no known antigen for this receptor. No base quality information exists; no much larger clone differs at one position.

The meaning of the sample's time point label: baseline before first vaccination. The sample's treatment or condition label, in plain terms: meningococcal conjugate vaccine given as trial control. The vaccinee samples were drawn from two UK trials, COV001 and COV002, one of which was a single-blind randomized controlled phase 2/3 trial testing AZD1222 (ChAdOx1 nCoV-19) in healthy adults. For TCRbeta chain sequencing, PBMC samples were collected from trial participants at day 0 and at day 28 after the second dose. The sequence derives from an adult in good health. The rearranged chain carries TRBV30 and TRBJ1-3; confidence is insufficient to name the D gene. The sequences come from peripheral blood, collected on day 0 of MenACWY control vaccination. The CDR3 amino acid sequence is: CAWSVIRRTSGNTIYF. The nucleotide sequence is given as TGTGCCTGGAGCGTAATCCGCAGGACCTCTGGAAACACCATATATTTT.